This T cell receptor beta chain comes out of a study of graft-versus-host responses after intestinal transplantation. Study-level background: Every recipient had anti-thymocyte globulin induction and about three years of tacrolimus plus steroids. Study-level points and caveats: Early HvG declines after transplant were associated with peak circulating GvH clone levels. The presence of high graft-versus-host to host-versus-graft clonal ratios in allografts characterized patients with graft-donor T cell macrochimerism. Present in recipient marrow, GvH clones included some that appeared first in ileum or blood.

Regarding this clone: Antigen specificity is unknown. Other DNA sequences in this specimen translate into the identical CDR3.

Clones were read by immunoSEQ multiplex PCR, and TCRdb kept only the in-frame ones, dropping some. The table has over 7,500 clones, 75% to 85% seen once. Per germline, CDR1 MNHNS and CDR2 SASEGT. The CDR3 is made up of 15 amino acids. V shed 7 bases and J shed 4 bases, with 16 bases lying between them. The starting material, graft tissue, was processed to release intraepithelial and lamina propria lymphocytes. The source material was ileum tissue, sampled around 450 days after intestinal transplantation. The chain has TRBV6-1 and TRBJ1-4, with D possibly being TRBD1 (5 bases). The sequence was obtained from a human patient who received an intestinal transplant, so some T cells may come from the graft donor. The CDR3 coding sequence is TGTGCCAGCAATACCGACAGTGCTTTTAATGAAAAACTGTTTTTT. Translation: CASNTDSAFNEKLFF.